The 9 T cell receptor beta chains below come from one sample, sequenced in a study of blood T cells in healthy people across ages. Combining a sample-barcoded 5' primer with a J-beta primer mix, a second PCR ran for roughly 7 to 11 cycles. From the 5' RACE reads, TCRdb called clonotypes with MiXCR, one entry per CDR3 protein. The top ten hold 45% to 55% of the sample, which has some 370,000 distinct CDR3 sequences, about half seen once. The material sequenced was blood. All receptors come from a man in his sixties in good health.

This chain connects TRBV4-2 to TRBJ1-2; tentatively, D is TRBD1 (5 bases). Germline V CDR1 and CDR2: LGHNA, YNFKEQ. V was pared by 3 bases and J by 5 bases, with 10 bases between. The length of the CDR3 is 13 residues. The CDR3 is CASSHSGVYGYTF. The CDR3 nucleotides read TGTGCCAGCAGCCACTCGGGGGTTTATGGCTACACCTTC.

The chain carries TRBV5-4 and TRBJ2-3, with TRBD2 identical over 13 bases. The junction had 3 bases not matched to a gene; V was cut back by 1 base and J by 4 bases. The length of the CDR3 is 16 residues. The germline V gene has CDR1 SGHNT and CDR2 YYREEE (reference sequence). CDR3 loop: CASSLRGLAGADTQYF. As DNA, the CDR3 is TGTGCCAGCAGCTTGCGCGGACTAGCGGGGGCAGATACGCAGTATTTT.

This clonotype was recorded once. Here the CDR3 DNA reads TGCAGTGCTAGAGAGGAGGGGGTAACCTACAATGAGCAGTACTTC. It encodes CSAREEGVTYNEQYF. V gene TRBV20-1 combines with J gene TRBJ2-1; D tentatively fits TRBD1 or TRBD2 (6 bases each). The J call may be in error: the DNA end matches TRBJ2-7 better. Germline lookup yields CDR1 DFQATT and CDR2 SNEGSKA (reference sequence). The CDR3 runs 15 residues.

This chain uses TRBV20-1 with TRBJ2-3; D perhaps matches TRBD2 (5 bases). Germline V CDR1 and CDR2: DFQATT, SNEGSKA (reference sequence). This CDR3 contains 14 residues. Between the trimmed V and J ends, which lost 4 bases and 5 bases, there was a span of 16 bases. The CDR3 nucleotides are TGCAGTGCTATGGATCTTCCACTAGGAGATACGCAGTATTTT. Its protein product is CSAMDLPLGDTQYF.

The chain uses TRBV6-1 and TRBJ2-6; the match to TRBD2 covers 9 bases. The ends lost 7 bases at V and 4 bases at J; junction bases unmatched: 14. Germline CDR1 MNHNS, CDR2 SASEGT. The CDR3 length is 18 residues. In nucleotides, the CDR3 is TGTGCCAGCACCACAACGGGACAGCGGGGGGAAGGGGCCAACGTCCTGACTTTC. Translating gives CASTTTGQRGEGANVLTF.

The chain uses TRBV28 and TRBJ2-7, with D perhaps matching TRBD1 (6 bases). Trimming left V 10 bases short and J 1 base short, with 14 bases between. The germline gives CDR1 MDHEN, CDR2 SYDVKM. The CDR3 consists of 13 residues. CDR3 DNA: TGTGCCATCCTTGGACAGCCATCCTACGAGCAGTACTTC. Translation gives CAILGQPSYEQYF.

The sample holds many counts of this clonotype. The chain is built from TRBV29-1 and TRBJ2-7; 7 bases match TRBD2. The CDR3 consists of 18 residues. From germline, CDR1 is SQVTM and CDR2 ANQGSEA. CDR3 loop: CTPSGRGSFGGREGEQYF. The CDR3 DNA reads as TGCACCCCCTCGGGGAGGGGCTCTTTTGGCGGGCGTGAAGGGGAGCAGTACTTC.

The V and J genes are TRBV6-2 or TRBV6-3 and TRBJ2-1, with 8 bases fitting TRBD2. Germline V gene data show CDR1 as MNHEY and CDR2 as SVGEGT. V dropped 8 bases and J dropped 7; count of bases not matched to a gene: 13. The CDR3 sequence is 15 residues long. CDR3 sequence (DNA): TGTGCCAGCCTTCTACCGGGACTAGGTCTAAATGAGCAGTTCTTC. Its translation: CASLLPGLGLNEQFF.

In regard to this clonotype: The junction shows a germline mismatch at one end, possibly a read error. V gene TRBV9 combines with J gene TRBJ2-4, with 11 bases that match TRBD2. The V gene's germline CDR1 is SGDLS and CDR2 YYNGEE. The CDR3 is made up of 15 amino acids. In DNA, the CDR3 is TGTGCCAGCAACGTACGGCCTAGCGGGAGGTCTGAGCAGTACTTC. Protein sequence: CASNVRPSGRSEQYF.